This T cell receptor beta chain was documented in a study of long-term antiretroviral therapy in people with HIV. This CDR3 has 13 amino acids. Germline CDR1 reads LNHNV; CDR2 reads YYDKDF (reference sequence). This was the immunoSEQ v3.0 assay at survey level. The data were produced by immunoSEQ multiplex PCR, yet TCRdb's version contains in-frame clones alone and is incomplete. The sample consists of about 27,000 clones, around three quarters of them appearing once. Turning to this clone: One junction end does not reproduce the germline sequence, and a read error may be involved.

The chain carries TRBV15 and TRBJ1-1; unclear D gene. The specimen comprised unsorted PBMCs, sampled 0.5 years after starting antiretroviral therapy. The clonotype comes from a woman aged 40 to 55 with HIV. The CDR3 bases are TGTGCCACCAGCGGAGACTTGGTCGGTGAAGCTTTCTTT. Protein product: CATSGDLVGEAFF.